Listed here are 20 T cell receptor beta chains from one sample, sequenced in a study of shared clonotypes between healthy human individuals. Using immunoSEQ multiplex PCR, the repertoire was profiled, and TCRdb retains in-frame clones only, with some absent. The repertoire has around 980,000 clones, approximately 78% of them found once; the top ten carry around 0.61%. Sequenced material: memory CD4+ T cells from PBMCs. As for subset: CD45RA-negative fraction. The receptors here all came from a man between 18 and 35 years old in good health. Some clones in this sample may be carry-over from other donors' samples.

This sequence joins TRBV25-1 and TRBJ1-3; a weak D match, TRBD1 (6 bases). The germline V gene encodes CDR1 MGHDK and CDR2 SYGVNS. The CDR3 consists of 17 residues. V was clipped by 4 bases and J by 0 bases, with 16 bases between them. This CDR3 is CASSAMQGRLSGNTIYF. DNA of the CDR3: TGTGCCAGCAGTGCAATGCAGGGGCGCCTCTCTGGAAACACCATATATTTT.

V is TRBV7-9 and J is TRBJ2-2, with 7 positions matching TRBD2. The CDR3 length is 13 residues. V dropped 8 bases and J dropped 3; count of bases not matched to a gene: 3. Germline V gene lookup returns CDR1 SEHNR and CDR2 FQNEAQ (reference sequence). CDR3 amino acids: CASGGGYTGELFF. Written as DNA, the CDR3 is TGTGCCAGCGGCGGGGGTTACACCGGGGAGCTGTTTTTT.

The genes are TRBV27 and TRBJ2-5; 8 positions agree with TRBD2. CDR1 and CDR2 (germline): MNHEY, SMNVEV (reference sequence). The CDR3 length is 13 residues. V gave up 4 bases and J gave up 5 bases; unmatched junction bases: 3. CDR3 residues: CASSSGGRETQYF. In nucleotides, the CDR3 is TGTGCCAGCAGTTCGGGGGGGCGGGAGACCCAGTACTTC.

This clone appeared a single time. Other DNA variants within this sample encode the same CDR3. This chain connects TRBV7-2 to TRBJ2-7; no clear D. V was pared by 1 base and J by 2 bases, with 3 bases between. This CDR3 is 12 amino acids long. The germline gives CDR1 SGHTA, CDR2 FQGNSA. The CDR3 is CASSLGAYEQYF. The CDR3 DNA reads TGTGCCAGCAGCTTAGGGGCCTACGAGCAGTACTTC.

The V call is TRBV6-5, the J call TRBJ2-7, with a possible D match to TRBD1 (6 bases). This CDR3 comprises 13 residues. Trimming stripped 2 bases from V and 6 bases from J, with 11 bases between. Germline loops: CDR1 MNHEY, CDR2 SVGAGI. The CDR3 reads CASSYPLGGEQYF. CDR3 bases: TGTGCCAGCAGTTACCCCCTAGGGGGCGAGCAGTACTTC.

The chain links TRBV28 to TRBJ2-7; D ambiguous. This CDR3 comprises 14 residues. Trimming pared 3 bases from V and 0 bases from J, leaving 9 bases between. Germline V gene lookup returns CDR1 MDHEN and CDR2 SYDVKM. CDR3 protein: CASSFIRRSYEQYF. CDR3 nucleotides: TGTGCCAGCAGTTTTATCCGCCGCTCCTACGAGCAGTACTTC.

The rearrangement links TRBV5-6 to TRBJ2-3; the D is unclear. This CDR3 spans 13 amino acids. Germline V lookup: CDR1 SGHDT, CDR2 YYEEEE. V lost 4 bases, J lost 1 base, and 7 bases lay in between. In nucleotides, the CDR3 is TGTGCCAGCAGCACGGCCCGCACAGATACGCAGTATTTT. Protein: CASSTARTDTQYF.

The CDR3 coding sequence is TGTGCCAGCAGTTATTCGGGAGGGGACACCATATATTTT. As protein: CASSYSGGDTIYF. The chain has TRBV6-5 and TRBJ1-3, with a weak D call TRBD1 (5 bases). The length of the CDR3 is 13 residues. CDR1 and CDR2 (germline): MNHEY, SVGAGI. V gave up 3 bases and J gave up 8 bases, with 11 bases separating them.

V is TRBV30 and J is TRBJ1-3, with a possible D match to TRBD1 (5 bases). Deletions cut 4 bases from V and 6 bases from J, with 10 bases between. The germline V gene encodes CDR1 GTSNPN and CDR2 SVGIG (reference sequence). The CDR3 extends over 12 amino acids. The CDR3 DNA sequence: TGTGCCTGGATTATAGGGGAAAACACCATATATTTT. It encodes CAWIIGENTIYF.

V usage is TRBV9 and J usage is TRBJ1-1; TRBD1 is a possible D gene (5 bases). There are 15 residues in the CDR3. Germline loops: CDR1 SGDLS, CDR2 YYNGEE. Between the trimmed V and J ends, which lost 6 bases and 3 bases, there was a span of 18 bases. CDR3 sequence: CASTRGWESDTEAFF. In DNA, the CDR3 is TGTGCCAGCACTAGGGGCTGGGAGTCCGACACTGAAGCTTTCTTT.

The J gene is TRBJ1-1, the V gene TRBV18; D remains ambiguous. The germline CDR1 and CDR2 sequences are KGHSH and LQKENI. V dropped 4 bases and J dropped 6 bases, with 12 bases sitting between them. The CDR3 contains 13 residues. The CDR3 loop is CASSREGAAEAFF. For the CDR3, the DNA is TGTGCCAGCTCACGGGAGGGTGCGGCTGAAGCTTTCTTT.

The chain links TRBV9 to TRBJ2-3; 7 bases are a match to TRBD2. With 0 bases clipped from V and 4 bases from J, the junction kept 5 bases outside the gene matches. This CDR3 has 15 amino acids. Germline values: CDR1 SGDLS, CDR2 YYNGEE. The CDR3 DNA reads as TGTGCCAGCAGCGTAGGCTTAGCGGGCTCAGATACGCAGTATTTT. Translation gives CASSVGLAGSDTQYF.

The chain is built from TRBV6-5 and TRBJ1-1; D may be TRBD1 (5 bases). Germline V lookup: CDR1 MNHEY, CDR2 SVGAGI. The CDR3 length is 13 residues. Trimming cost V 1 base and J 8 bases, with 11 bases left between them. The DNA for the CDR3 is TGTGCCAGCAGTTACTTTCTTAGGGGAGAAGCTTTCTTT. It specifies CASSYFLRGEAFF.

The chain recombines TRBV5-1 with TRBJ2-1, with 9 bases matching TRBD1. Germline CDR1 SGHRS, CDR2 YFSETQ. The CDR3 loop spans 12 amino acids. V lost 3 bases, J lost 12 bases, and 4 bases stayed unmatched. CDR3 coding DNA: TGCGCCAGCAGCTGGGACAGGGAGCGGCAGTTCTTC. The encoded protein is CASSWDRERQFF.

With regard to this clone: The same CDR3 can be traced to other DNA sequences in this sample. This rearrangement joins TRBV28 to TRBJ1-1; D is ambiguous. The CDR3 length is 13 residues. Germline V gives CDR1 MDHEN, CDR2 SYDVKM. With 5 bases removed from V and 0 bases from J, the gap between germline ends came to 7 bases. CDR3 DNA sequence: TGTGCCAGCAGTCGGACTATGAACACTGAAGCTTTCTTT. Translated, it gives CASSRTMNTEAFF.

This clone showed up just once. This chain connects TRBV28 to TRBJ1-2; tentatively, D is TRBD1 (5 bases). Germline CDR1 is MDHEN and CDR2 is SYDVKM. There are 14 residues in the CDR3. Trimming took 6 bases from V and 5 from J, leaving 16 bases between them. CDR3 loop: CASSPGTGLYGYTF. The CDR3 DNA sequence: TGTGCCAGCAGCCCCGGGACGGGACTGTATGGCTACACCTTC.

The count of this clone is one. The V call is TRBV5-1, the J call TRBJ2-7, with 10 positions matching TRBD1. Trimming cost V 4 bases and J 7 bases; bases outside gene matches: 8. Germline V gene lookup returns CDR1 SGHRS and CDR2 YFSETQ. The CDR3 covers 14 residues. CDR3 sequence: CASSPGQGSREQYF. In nucleotides, the CDR3 is TGCGCCAGCAGCCCGGGACAGGGGTCGAGGGAGCAGTACTTC.

The table lists this clone with a few counts. The rearrangement uses TRBV7-3 and TRBJ2-3; D uncertain. Germline CDR1 SGHTA, CDR2 FQGTGA. Trimming removed 6 bases from V and 1 base from J, with 11 bases in between. This CDR3 is 14 amino acids long. The CDR3 is CASSPHGGTDTQYF. The CDR3 bases are TGTGCCAGCAGTCCCCATGGGGGCACAGATACGCAGTATTTT.

The sample holds a few counts of this clone. This rearrangement joins TRBV29-1 to TRBJ1-1, with D uncertain. V gave up 4 bases and J gave up 0 bases, with 9 bases separating them. The germline V gene encodes CDR1 SQVTM and CDR2 ANQGSEA. CDR3 length: 13 residues. Here the CDR3 DNA reads TGCAGCGTTGGCCAGGTCTTGAACACTGAAGCTTTCTTT. It specifies CSVGQVLNTEAFF.

V usage is TRBV4-1 and J usage is TRBJ1-1; D unclear. The length of the CDR3 is 14 residues. CDR1 is MGHRA and CDR2 is YSYEKL in the germline V gene. V lost 1 base to trimming and J lost 0 bases, with 6 bases between them. CDR3 DNA: TGCGCCAGCAGCCAAGTAGCCTTGAACACTGAAGCTTTCTTT. This encodes CASSQVALNTEAFF.